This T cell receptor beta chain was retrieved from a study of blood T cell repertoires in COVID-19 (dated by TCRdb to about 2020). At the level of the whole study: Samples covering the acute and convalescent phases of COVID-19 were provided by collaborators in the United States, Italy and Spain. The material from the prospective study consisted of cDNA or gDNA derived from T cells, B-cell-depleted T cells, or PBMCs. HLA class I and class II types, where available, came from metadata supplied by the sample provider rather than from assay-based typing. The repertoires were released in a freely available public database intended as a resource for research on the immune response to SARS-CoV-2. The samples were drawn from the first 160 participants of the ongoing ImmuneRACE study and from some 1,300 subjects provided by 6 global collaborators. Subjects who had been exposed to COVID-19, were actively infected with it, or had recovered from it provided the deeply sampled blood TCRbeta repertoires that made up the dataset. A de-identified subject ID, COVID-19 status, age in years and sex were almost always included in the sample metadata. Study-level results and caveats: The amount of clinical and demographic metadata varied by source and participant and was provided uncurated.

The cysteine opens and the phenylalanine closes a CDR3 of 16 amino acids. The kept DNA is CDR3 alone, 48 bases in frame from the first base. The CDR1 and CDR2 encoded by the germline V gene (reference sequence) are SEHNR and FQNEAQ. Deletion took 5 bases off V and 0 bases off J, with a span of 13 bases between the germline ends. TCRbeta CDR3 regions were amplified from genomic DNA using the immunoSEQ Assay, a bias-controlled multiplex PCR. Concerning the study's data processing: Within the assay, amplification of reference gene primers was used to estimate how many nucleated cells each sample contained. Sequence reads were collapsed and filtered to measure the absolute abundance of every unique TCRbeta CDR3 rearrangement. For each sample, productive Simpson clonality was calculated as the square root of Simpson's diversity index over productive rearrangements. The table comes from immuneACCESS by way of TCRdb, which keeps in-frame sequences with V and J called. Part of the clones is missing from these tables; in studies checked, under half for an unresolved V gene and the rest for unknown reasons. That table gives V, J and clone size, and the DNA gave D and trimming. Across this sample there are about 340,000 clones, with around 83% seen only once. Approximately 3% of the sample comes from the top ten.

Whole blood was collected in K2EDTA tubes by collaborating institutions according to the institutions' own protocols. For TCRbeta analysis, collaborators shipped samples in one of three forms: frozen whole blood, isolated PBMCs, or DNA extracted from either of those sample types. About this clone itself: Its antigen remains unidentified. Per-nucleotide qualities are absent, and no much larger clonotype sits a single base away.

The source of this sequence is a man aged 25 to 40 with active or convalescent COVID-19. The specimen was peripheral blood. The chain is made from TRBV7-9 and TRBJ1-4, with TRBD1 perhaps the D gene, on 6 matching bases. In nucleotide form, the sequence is TGTGCCAGCAGCCCTAGGGGGAGCGCAACTAATGAAAAACTGTTTTTT. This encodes CASSPRGSATNEKLFF. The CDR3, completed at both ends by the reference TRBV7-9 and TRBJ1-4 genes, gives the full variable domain DTGVSQNPRHKITKRGQNVTFRCDPISEHNRLYWYRQTLGQGPEFLTYFQNEAQLEKSRLLSDRFSAERPKGSFSTLEIQRTEQGDSAMYLCASSPRGSATNEKLFFGSGTQLSVL.